The rows below give T cell receptor beta chains drawn from one sample of a study of post-analysis software for immune sequencing data. MiXCR was run by TCRdb on the PCR reads, yielding one entry per CDR3 protein. The table has roughly 180,000 distinct CDR3 sequences, approximately 30% seen once. Material: blood. The receptor set was obtained from a girl under 18 with multiple sclerosis. The conserved cysteine and the conserved F or W are not part of the CDR3 here.

j_gene | v_gene | CDR3aa
TRBJ1-4 | TRBV5-6 | ASSLISSTTGSEKLF
TRBJ1-1 | TRBV28 | ASRRNTEAF
TRBJ2-3 | TRBV28 | ASSPRIRGAGGEDTQY
TRBJ2-7 | TRBV28 | ASSPRQEYYEQY
TRBJ2-6 | TRBV14 | ATARDTSSGANVLT
TRBJ1-6 | TRBV19 | ASSTRQGADSPLH
TRBJ2-1 | TRBV5-1 | ASSQGAAYNEQF
TRBJ2-1 | TRBV28 | ASTPRGMGSNEQF
TRBJ1-2 | TRBV29-1 | SVEDLRAHNHGYT
TRBJ2-1 | TRBV5-1 | ASSRDFPGSGEQF
TRBJ2-5 | TRBV2 | ASGHRDRGETQY
TRBJ1-5 | TRBV4-1 | ASSQEIRGRQPQH
TRBJ2-1 | TRBV28 | ASSLSGIYNEQF
TRBJ2-5 | TRBV19 | ASSIGQGGETQY
TRBJ2-3 | TRBV20-1 | SAFEGGGTDTQY
TRBJ2-1 | TRBV7-3 | ASSLTGGTGAYNEQF
TRBJ1-2 | TRBV6-5 | ASRGQYGYT
TRBJ1-3 | TRBV12-3/TRBV12-4 | ASTRGTVEGVRSGNTIY
TRBJ2-1 | TRBV11-2 | ASSLTLAAYNEQF
TRBJ1-6 | TRBV2 | ASSERGAGQSPLH
TRBJ2-3 | TRBV20-1 | SAPAGISTDTQY
TRBJ2-2 | TRBV12-3/TRBV12-4 | ASSFGVTANTGELF
TRBJ1-5 | TRBV6-1 | ASSESRRAGNQPQH
TRBJ2-5 | TRBV12-3/TRBV12-4 | ASSLRGREDGETQY
TRBJ1-2 | TRBV5-1 | ASSSRQIDRGYGYT
TRBJ2-2 | TRBV3-1 | ASSQARTAGELF
TRBJ1-1 | TRBV5-1 | ASSSRTELMNTEAF
TRBJ2-7 | TRBV28 | ASRSVLEQY
TRBJ2-7 | TRBV5-1 | ASSPLGGESSYEQY
TRBJ2-7 | TRBV5-5 | ASSWTQGSSRDEQY
TRBJ2-1 | TRBV5-1 | ASSPGTSGSSYNEQF
TRBJ1-5 | TRBV2 | ASSGGEASNQPQH
TRBJ2-5 | TRBV4-2 | ASSQDRGGQGTQY
TRBJ2-5 | TRBV11-2 | ASSFGGFGETQY
TRBJ1-2 | TRBV19 | ASLDRGEGGYT
TRBJ1-1 | TRBV2 | ASSEILGQGVFEAF
TRBJ1-5 | TRBV27 | ATKQSENTLNQPQH
TRBJ2-2 | TRBV29-1 | SVDWHQNTGELF
TRBJ2-1 | TRBV11-2 | ASSPTSGAYNEQF
TRBJ2-1 | TRBV25-1 | ASSDGSGRASGYNEQF
TRBJ1-2 | TRBV20-1 | SARDPRGGYGYT
TRBJ2-3 | TRBV7-9 | ASSLSLSSGSSDTQY
TRBJ2-7 | TRBV4-1 | ASSQDRLARRSYEQY
TRBJ2-2 | TRBV7-9 | ASSARDQYTGELF
TRBJ1-5 | TRBV20-1 | SALRTVNQPQH
TRBJ2-7 | TRBV20-1 | SAQKTGGYEQY
TRBJ2-1 | TRBV7-8 | ASSTGAAYNEQF
TRBJ2-1 | TRBV29-1 | SVPPGLAGTNEQF
TRBJ2-2 | TRBV20-1 | SADRGHGGELF
TRBJ2-1 | TRBV20-1 | SARGGLANYNEQF
TRBJ2-3 | TRBV12-3/TRBV12-4 | ASSWRADTQY
TRBJ2-5 | TRBV5-1 | AGSPLAGDSGETQY
TRBJ2-1 | TRBV27 | ASSKYRAYNEQF
TRBJ2-1 | TRBV5-6 | ASSLAIRTAQEDEQF
TRBJ2-1 | TRBV28 | ASSPPPGGLNNEQF
TRBJ2-2 | TRBV12-3/TRBV12-4 | ASSRQGRGELF
TRBJ2-2 | TRBV4-1 | ASNSPAANTGELF
TRBJ2-7 | TRBV12-3/TRBV12-4 | ASSFRFCEQY
TRBJ2-5 | TRBV5-1 | ASSAEYQETQY
TRBJ1-2 | TRBV10-3 | AISESIRGDSNYGYT